This TCR beta chain stems from a study of blood T cell repertoires in COVID-19 (dated by TCRdb to 2020 to 2022). The study in broad terms: Collaborator samples came from the United States, Italy and Spain and covered acute and convalescent phases of COVID-19. Deeply sampled blood TCRbeta repertoires from subjects exposed to, actively infected with, or recovered from COVID-19 were included in the dataset. The material from the prospective study consisted of cDNA or gDNA derived from T cells, B-cell-depleted T cells, or PBMCs. Samples were obtained from the ongoing ImmuneRACE study (first 160 participants) and from 1,254 subjects provided by 6 global collaborators. The repertoires were made available in a free public database intended to serve as a resource for research on the immune response to SARS-CoV-2. Where available, HLA class I and class II types were taken from metadata supplied by the sample provider and were not determined by assay-based typing. The sample metadata nearly always contained a de-identified subject ID, COVID-19 status, age in years and sex.

As to this clone: What this receptor recognizes is not known. No base quality values were provided; no much bigger clone lies one nucleotide off.

Whole blood was collected in K2EDTA tubes by collaborating institutions according to the institutions' own protocols. For TCRbeta analysis, collaborators shipped samples in one of three forms: frozen whole blood, isolated PBMCs, or DNA extracted from either of those sample types. TCRbeta CDR3 regions were amplified from genomic DNA using the immunoSEQ Assay, a bias-controlled multiplex PCR. As for the original processing: Within the assay, amplification of reference gene primers was used to estimate how many nucleated cells each sample contained. To quantify the absolute abundance of each unique TCRbeta CDR3 rearrangement, sequence reads were collapsed and filtered. For each sample, productive Simpson clonality was calculated as the square root of Simpson's diversity index across productive rearrangements. TCRdb obtained this table from immuneACCESS and retained in-frame rearrangements with V and J assigned. These tables miss some clones; where compared with another copy, unresolved V genes account for less than half of the shortfall, and the remainder is unexplained. Clone size and V and J calls were adopted from that table, with D and trimming inferred from the DNA. The sample table records roughly 71,000 clones; 70% to 90% of these occur just once. The ten largest clones take up around a sixth of the sample.

At the junction V is shortened by 2 bases and J by 1 base, with 12 bases in between. The germline V gene supplies CDR1 MNHNS and CDR2 SASEGT. Its CDR3 holds 16 amino acids, cysteine through phenylalanine. The retained sequence is limited to the CDR3, 48 bases, with the frame set at the first base. Here is what the overall study found, with its caveats: The quantity of clinical and demographic metadata differed by source and by participant and was supplied without curation.

The chain joins TRBV6-1 to TRBJ1-5, with no reliable assignment of the D segment. The sample consisted of peripheral blood. This receptor was identified in a woman of 80 years or more with acute or convalescent COVID-19. The nucleotide sequence is TGTGCCAGCAGTGAACAGTCTGCCCACAGCAATCAGCCCCAGCATTTT. Protein translation: CASSEQSAHSNQPQHF.